This T cell receptor beta chain was sequenced during a study of regulatory T cells in long-lasting Graves disease. Across the whole study: Antithyroid drugs had been taken by newly diagnosed Graves' patients for under 3 months. Study conclusions and caveats: Persistent disease showed a preference for TRBV28, TRBJ1-2 and TRBJ2-5.

The V end was cut by 3 bases, the J end by 7 bases, with 15 bases between. Per the germline V gene, CDR1 is SGHAT and CDR2 is FQDESV (reference sequence). The CDR3 sequence is 14 residues long. Arm-PCR with iRepertoire HTBI primers amplified the CDR3 regions for these TCR beta libraries. One entry per CDR3 protein results from TCRdb running MiXCR on the multiplex PCR reads. This sample carries 200,000 to 250,000 distinct CDR3 sequences, roughly 18% of them seen once, and the ten largest clones take around 20%. This clonotype was observed at least ten times. Its specificity is unknown. Time point indicated: newly diagnosed GD, antithyroid drugs for less than 3 months. PBMCs provided the RNA from which the TCR library was made. EDTA tubes were used for drawing around 8.8 milliliters of peripheral blood.

This specimen consisted of peripheral blood mononuclear cells (PBMCs), obtained at new diagnosis, from a patient treated with antithyroid drugs. V and J are TRBV11-1 and TRBJ2-5; maybe TRBD1 (6 bases). This TCR came from a female donor with Graves disease. The CDR3 DNA is TGTGCCAGCAGCTTTGGAAGGGTCAGGGGGACCCAGTACTTC. Protein product: CASSFGRVRGTQYF.